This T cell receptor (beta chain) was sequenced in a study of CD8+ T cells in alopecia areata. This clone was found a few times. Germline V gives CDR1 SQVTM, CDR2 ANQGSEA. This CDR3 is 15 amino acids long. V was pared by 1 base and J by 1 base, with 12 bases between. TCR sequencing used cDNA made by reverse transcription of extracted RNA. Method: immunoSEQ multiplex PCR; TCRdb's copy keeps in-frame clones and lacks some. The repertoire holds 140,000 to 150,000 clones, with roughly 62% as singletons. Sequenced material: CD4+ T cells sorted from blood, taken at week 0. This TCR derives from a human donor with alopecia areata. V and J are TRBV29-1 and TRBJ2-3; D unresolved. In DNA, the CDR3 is TGCAGCGTTGAAGGTGGGAAGGTGGGCACAGATACGCAGTATTTT. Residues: CSVEGGKVGTDTQYF.